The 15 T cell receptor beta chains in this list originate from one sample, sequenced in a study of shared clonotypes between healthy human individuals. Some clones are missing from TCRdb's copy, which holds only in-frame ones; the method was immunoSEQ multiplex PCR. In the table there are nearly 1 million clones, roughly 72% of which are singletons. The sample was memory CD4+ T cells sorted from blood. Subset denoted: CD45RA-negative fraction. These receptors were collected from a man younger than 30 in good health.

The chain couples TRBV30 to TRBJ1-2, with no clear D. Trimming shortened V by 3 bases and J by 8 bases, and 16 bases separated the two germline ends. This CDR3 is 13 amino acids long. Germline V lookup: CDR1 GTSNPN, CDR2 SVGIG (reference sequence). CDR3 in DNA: TGTGCCTGGAGCCGGGAGGAACTGAAAGGCTACACCTTC. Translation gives CAWSREELKGYTF.

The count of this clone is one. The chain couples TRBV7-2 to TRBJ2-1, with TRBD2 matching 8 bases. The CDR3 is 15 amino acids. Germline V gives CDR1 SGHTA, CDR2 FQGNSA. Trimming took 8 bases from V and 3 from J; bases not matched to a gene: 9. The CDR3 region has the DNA TGTGCCAGCGGGCGACAGCGGGAGTACTACAATGAGCAGTTCTTC. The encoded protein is CASGRQREYYNEQFF.

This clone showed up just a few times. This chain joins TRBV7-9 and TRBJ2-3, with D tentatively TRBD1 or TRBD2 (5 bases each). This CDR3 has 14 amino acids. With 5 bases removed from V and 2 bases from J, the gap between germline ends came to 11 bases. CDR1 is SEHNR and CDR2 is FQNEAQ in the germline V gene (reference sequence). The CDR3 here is CASSREGLTDTQYF. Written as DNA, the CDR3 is TGTGCCAGCAGCCGTGAGGGGCTCACAGATACGCAGTATTTT. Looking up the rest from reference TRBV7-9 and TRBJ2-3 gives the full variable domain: DTGVSQNPRHKITKRGQNVTFRCDPISEHNRLYWYRQTLGQGPEFLTYFQNEAQLEKSRLLSDRFSAERPKGSFSTLEIQRTEQGDSAMYLCASSREGLTDTQYFGPGTRLTVL.

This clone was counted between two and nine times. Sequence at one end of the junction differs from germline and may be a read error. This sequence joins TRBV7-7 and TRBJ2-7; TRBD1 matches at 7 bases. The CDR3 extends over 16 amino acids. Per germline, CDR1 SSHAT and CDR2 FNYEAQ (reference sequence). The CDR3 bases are TGTGCTAGCAGCTTAGAGGACAGGAACCCGACCTACGAGCAGTACTTC. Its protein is CASSLEDRNPTYEQYF.

CDR3 sequence reads: CASSQGLTASYEQYF. CDR3 in DNA: TGCGCCAGCAGCCAAGGTTTGACGGCCTCCTACGAGCAGTACTTC. The chain uses TRBV4-3 and TRBJ2-7; D is ambiguous. The CDR3 is made up of 15 amino acids. The germline CDR1 and CDR2 sequences are LGHNA and YSLEER. V lost 1 base, J lost 0 bases, and 10 bases lay in between.

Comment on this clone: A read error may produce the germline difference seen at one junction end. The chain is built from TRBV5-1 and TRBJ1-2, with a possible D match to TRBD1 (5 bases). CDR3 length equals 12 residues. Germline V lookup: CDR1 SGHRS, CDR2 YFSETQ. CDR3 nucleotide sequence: TGCGCCAGCAGCGTGGGGACCGAGGGCTGCACCTTC. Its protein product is CASSVGTEGCTF.

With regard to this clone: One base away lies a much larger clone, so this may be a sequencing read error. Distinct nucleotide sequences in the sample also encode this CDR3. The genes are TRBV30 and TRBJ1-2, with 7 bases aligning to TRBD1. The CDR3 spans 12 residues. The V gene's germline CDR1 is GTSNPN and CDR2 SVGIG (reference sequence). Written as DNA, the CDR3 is TGTGCCAGGGACAGTAGAAACTATGGCTACACCTTT. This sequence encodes CARDSRNYGYTF.

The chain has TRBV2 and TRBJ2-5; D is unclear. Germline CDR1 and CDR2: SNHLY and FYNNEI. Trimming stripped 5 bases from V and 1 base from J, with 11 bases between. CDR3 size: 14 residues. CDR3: CASSIGLLQETQYF. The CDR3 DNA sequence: TGTGCCAGCAGTATAGGATTGCTCCAAGAGACCCAGTACTTC.

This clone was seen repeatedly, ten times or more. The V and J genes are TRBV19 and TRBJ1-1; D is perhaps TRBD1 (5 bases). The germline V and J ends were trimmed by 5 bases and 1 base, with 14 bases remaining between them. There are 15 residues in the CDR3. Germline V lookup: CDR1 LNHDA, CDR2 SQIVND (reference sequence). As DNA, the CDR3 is TGTGCCAGTAGTCCTCCCGCAGGGCGGAACACTGAAGCTTTCTTT. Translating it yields CASSPPAGRNTEAFF.

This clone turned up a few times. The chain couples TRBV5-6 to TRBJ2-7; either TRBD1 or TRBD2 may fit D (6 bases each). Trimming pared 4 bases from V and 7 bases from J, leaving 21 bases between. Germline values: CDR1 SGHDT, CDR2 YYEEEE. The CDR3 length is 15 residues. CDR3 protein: CASSTQGLGREEQYF. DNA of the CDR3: TGTGCCAGCAGCACACAGGGTTTGGGACGGGAGGAGCAGTACTTC.

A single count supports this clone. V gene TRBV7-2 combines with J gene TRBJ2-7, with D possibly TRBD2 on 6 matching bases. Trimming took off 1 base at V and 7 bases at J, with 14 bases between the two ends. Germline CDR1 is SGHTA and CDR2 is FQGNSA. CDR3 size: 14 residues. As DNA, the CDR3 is TGTGCCAGCAGCTTAGGAGGGGCAGGAGGGGAGCAGTACTTC. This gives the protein CASSLGGAGGEQYF. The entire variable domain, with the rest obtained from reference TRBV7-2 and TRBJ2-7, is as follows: GAGVSQSPSNKVTEKGKDVELRCDPISGHTALYWYRQSLGQGLEFLIYFQGNSAPDKSGLPSDRFSAERTGGSVSTLTIQRTQQEDSAVYLCASSLGGAGGEQYFGPGTRLTVT.

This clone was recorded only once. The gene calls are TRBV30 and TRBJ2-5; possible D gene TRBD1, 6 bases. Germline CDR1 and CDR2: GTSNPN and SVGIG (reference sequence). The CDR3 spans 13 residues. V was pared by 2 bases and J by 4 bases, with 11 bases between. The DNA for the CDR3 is TGTGCCTGGAGTTCGACAGGACGAGAGACCCAGTACTTC. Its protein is CAWSSTGRETQYF.

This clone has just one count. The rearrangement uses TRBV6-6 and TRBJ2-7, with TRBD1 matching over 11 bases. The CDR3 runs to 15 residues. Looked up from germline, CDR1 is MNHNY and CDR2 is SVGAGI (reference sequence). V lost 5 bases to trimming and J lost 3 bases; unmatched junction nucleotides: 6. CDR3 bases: TGTGCCAGCAGTGAGCCGGGACAGGGGGTCTACGAGCAGTACTTC. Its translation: CASSEPGQGVYEQYF.

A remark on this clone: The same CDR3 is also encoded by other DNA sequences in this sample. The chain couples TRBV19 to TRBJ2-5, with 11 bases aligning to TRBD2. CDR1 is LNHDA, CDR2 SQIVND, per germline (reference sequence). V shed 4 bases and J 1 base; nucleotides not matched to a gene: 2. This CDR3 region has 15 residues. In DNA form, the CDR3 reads TGTGCCAGTAGTACCCTAGCGGGGGGCCAAGAGACCCAGTACTTC. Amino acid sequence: CASSTLAGGQETQYF.

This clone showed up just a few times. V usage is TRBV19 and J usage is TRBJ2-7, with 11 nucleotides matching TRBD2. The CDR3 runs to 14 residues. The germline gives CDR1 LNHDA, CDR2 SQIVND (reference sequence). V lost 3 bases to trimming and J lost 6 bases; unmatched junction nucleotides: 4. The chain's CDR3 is CASSMSGLAVEQYF. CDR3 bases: TGTGCCAGTAGTATGTCGGGACTAGCGGTCGAGCAGTACTTC.